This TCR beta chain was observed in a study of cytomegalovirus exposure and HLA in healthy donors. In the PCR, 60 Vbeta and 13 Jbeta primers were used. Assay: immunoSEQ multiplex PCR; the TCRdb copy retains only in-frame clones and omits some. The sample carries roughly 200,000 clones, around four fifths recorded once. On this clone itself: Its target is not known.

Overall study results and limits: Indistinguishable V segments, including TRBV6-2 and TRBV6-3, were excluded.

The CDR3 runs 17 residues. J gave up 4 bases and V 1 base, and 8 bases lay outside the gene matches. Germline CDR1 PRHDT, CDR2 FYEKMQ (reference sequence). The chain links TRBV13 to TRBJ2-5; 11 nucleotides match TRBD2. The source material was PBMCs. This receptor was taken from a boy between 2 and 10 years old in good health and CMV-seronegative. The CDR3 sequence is CASSLVTSGEYGETQYF. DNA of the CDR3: TGTGCCAGCAGCTTAGTGACTAGCGGGGAATACGGAGAGACCCAGTACTTC.